Here is one TCR beta chain with its context. Its antigen is not known. V dropped 0 bases and J dropped 3 bases, with 9 bases sitting between them. The germline V gene has CDR1 ENHRY and CDR2 SYGVKD. The CDR3 is made up of 14 amino acids. This entry belongs to a study of response to subunit inactivated influenza vaccine. From the RT-PCR reads, TCRdb called clonotypes with MiXCR, one entry per CDR3 protein. The sample has approximately 530,000 distinct CDR3 sequences, around 8% seen once. Study-wide results and caveats: The study's authors posited that every seasonal influenza vaccination enlists few new T cells.

The chain recombines TRBV10-3 with TRBJ2-7, with D possibly matching TRBD1 (6 bases). The sequences come from PBMCs from blood, collected less than 30 months after vaccination. This clonotype was obtained from a man aged 45-69 years who received an inactivated influenza vaccine. CDR3 in DNA: TGTGCCATCAGTGAGTCTACAGGGAGCTACGAGCAGTACTTC. Encoded protein: CAISESTGSYEQYF.